Listed below are T cell receptor beta chains from one sample, sequenced in a study of blood T cell repertoires in COVID-19. TCRdb keeps only in-frame clones here, not all; method: immunoSEQ multiplex PCR. The sample comprises 90,000 to 130,000 clones, nearly 80% of which are singletons, and around 16% rests with the top ten. The sample consisted of peripheral blood. Receptors were obtained from a woman over 75 with active or convalescent COVID-19. Each CDR3 is given with its conserved first and last residue. The order of the fields is V gene, CDR3 protein.

V: TRBV6-6; CDR3: CASSYHRGQEGYTF
V: TRBV2; CDR3: CASSQTGMNTGELFF
V: TRBV6-2/TRBV6-3; CDR3: CASSYGGEAQPQHF
V: TRBV7-9; CDR3: CASSFSGENTEAFF
V: TRBV5-1; CDR3: CASSRTSGRLGETQYF
V: TRBV28; CDR3: CASKGQTNEQFF
V: TRBV20-1; CDR3: CSASGTSGPKSEYF
V: TRBV10-3; CDR3: CAISRGTSDSYEQYF
V: TRBV11-2; CDR3: CASRGGRQGTSSDTEAFF
V: TRBV6-4; CDR3: CASSDADTGELFF